The following is a TCR beta chain sequence with its context. This sample was taken from a study of blood T cell repertoires in COVID-19. The wider study: Specimens from acute and convalescent COVID-19 originated in the United States, Italy and Spain.

The authors' processing: Amplification of reference gene primers provided the estimated nucleated cell counts. The assay was immunoSEQ multiplex PCR, and TCRdb's table has in-frame clones only and misses some. D and trimming come from the DNA, and the V and J calls and clone size come from that table. The data show more than 75,000 clones, with 75% to 90% seen just once and 16% held by the top ten. CDR1 is MNHEY and CDR2 is SVGEGT in the germline V gene. V shed 0 bases, J shed 3 bases, and the junction held 5 bases outside the gene matches. CDR3 length: 16 residues. The TCR comes from a woman aged 80 or older with active or convalescent COVID-19. This rearrangement joins TRBV6-2 or TRBV6-3 to TRBJ2-7; 10 bases are a match to TRBD2. The specimen sequenced was peripheral blood. In nucleotides, the CDR3 is TGTGCCAGCAGTTACTCAACTAGCGGGGCAAACTACGAGCAGTACTTC. Amino acids: CASSYSTSGANYEQYF.